The T cell receptor beta chain described here comes from a study of CD8 T cells in ankylosing spondylitis. General study results and limits: What seemed typical of ankylosing spondylitis blood was a TCR beta motif built from eight highly homologous variants.

Concerning this clonotype itself: Antigen: not known.

TCRdb re-called the 5' RACE reads with MiXCR, one entry per CDR3 protein. Seen here are roughly 220,000 distinct CDR3 sequences, approximately 20% observed once, and the top ten hold 42%. CDR3 length: 15 residues. Trimming removed 6 bases from V and 2 bases from J, with 14 bases in between. Per germline, CDR1 MNHNS and CDR2 SASEGT. The sequencing sample was made of blood, either unsorted or a sorted T cell fraction (not recorded which). This TCR was sampled from a male donor with ankylosing spondylitis. This chain connects TRBV6-1 to TRBJ2-1; no definite D call. CDR3 bases: TGTGCCAGCAGCTCTATCAGCGACACCTACAATGAGCAGTTCTTC. It codes for CASSSISDTYNEQFF.